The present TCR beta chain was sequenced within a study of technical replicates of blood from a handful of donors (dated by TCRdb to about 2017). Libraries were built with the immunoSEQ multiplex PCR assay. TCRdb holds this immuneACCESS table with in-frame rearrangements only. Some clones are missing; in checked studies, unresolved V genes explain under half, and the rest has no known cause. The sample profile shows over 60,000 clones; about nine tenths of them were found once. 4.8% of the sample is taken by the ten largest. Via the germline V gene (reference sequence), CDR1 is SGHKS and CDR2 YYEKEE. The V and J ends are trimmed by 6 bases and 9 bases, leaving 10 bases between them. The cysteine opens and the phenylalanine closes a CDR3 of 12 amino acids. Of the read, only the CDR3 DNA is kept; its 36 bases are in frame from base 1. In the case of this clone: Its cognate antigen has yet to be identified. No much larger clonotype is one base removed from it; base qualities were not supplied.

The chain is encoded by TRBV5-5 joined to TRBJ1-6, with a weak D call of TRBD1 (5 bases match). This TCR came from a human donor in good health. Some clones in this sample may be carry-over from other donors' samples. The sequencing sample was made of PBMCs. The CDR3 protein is CASTWGVSPLHF. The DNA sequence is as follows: TGTGCCAGCACTTGGGGGGTTTCACCCCTCCACTTT.